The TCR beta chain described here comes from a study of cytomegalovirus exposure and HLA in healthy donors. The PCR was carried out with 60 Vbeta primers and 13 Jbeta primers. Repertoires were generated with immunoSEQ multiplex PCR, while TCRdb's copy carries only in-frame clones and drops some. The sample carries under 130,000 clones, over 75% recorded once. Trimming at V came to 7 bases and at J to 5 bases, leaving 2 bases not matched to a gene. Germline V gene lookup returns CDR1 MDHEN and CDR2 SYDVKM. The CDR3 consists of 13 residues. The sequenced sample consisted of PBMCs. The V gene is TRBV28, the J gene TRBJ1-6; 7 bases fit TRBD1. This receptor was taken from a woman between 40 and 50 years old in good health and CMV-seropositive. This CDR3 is CASNRGNNSPLHF. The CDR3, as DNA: TGTGCCAGCAACAGGGGAAATAATTCACCCCTCCACTTT. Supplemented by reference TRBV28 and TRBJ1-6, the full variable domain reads DVKVTQSSRYLVKRTGEKVFLECVQDMDHENMFWYRQDPGLGLRLIYFSYDVKMKEKGDIPEGYSVSREKKERFSLILESASTNQTSMYLCASNRGNNSPLHFGNGTRLTVT.